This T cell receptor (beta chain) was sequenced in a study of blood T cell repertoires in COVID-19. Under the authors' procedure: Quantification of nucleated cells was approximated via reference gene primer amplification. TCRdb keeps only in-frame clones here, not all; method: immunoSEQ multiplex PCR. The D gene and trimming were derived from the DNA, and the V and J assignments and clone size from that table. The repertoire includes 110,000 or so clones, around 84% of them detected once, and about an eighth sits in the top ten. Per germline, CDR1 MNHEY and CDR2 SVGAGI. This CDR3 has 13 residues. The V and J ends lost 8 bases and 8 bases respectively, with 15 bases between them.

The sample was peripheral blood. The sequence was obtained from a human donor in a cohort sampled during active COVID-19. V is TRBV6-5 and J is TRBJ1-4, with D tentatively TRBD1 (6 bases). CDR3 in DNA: TGTGCCAGCCACAGGGAGGGCGACGAAAAACTGTTTTTT. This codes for CASHREGDEKLFF.